What follows is one T cell receptor beta chain and its context. Its specificity is unknown. The data were obtained in a study of T cell responses to AZD1222 COVID-19 vaccine. Study-level findings and limits: There were mostly white British donors and more females than males, and clonal diversity was possibly underestimated.

Repertoires were generated with immunoSEQ multiplex PCR, while TCRdb's copy carries only in-frame clones and drops some. Of 140,000 or so clones in the sample, around nine tenths are singletons; the top ten hold 3% to 4%. Trimming cost V 3 bases and J 5 bases, with 8 bases left between them. CDR1 is KGHSY and CDR2 is FQNENV in the germline V gene. This CDR3 has 13 residues. The TCR comes from an adult who received the AZD1222 COVID-19 vaccine. The source material was peripheral blood, sampled 28 days after the second AZD1222 dose. This chain connects TRBV16 to TRBJ2-1; D gene unclear. In DNA form, the CDR3 reads TGTGCCAGCAGCCAGGGCGGTCACAATGAGCAGTTCTTC. Translation gives CASSQGGHNEQFF.